These T cell receptor beta chains were read from a single sample in a study of cytomegalovirus exposure and HLA in healthy donors. Sequencing was performed with immunoSEQ multiplex PCR; in TCRdb, only in-frame clones are kept and a portion is missing. The sample has about 77,000 clones; about four fifths are singletons. Specimen: PBMCs. The source is a middle-aged man in good health and CMV-seronegative. Each CDR3 is given with its conserved first and last residue. The D gene is left open where the match is weak. Where a row states a size, it is once, few, many or the class of an expanded clone; other rows omit it.

clone_size d_call j_call v_call cdr3_nt cdr3_aa
NA TRBD1 TRBJ2-1 TRBV28 TGTGCCAGCCCTATCGACAGGGGGGACTATGAGCAGTTCTTC CASPIDRGDYEQFF
NA NA TRBJ2-7 TRBV5-4 TGTGCCAGCAGCTTAAATACAGGATTTCCCCTCTACGAGCAGTACTTC CASSLNTGFPLYEQYF
NA TRBD1 TRBJ2-1 TRBV7-2 TGTGCCAGCAGCTTAAGGCAGGGGGCCCTCAATGAGCAGTTCTTC CASSLRQGALNEQFF
NA NA TRBJ2-3 TRBV19 TGTGCCAGTAAGACGGGGAACACAGATACGCAGTATTTT CASKTGNTDTQYF
NA NA TRBJ1-2 TRBV20-1 TGCAGTGCCAGTCACTATGGCTACACCTTC CSASHYGYTF
NA TRBD1 TRBJ1-2 TRBV5-1 TGCGCCAGCAGCTTGGGTCAGGGGGGCTATGGCTACACCTTC CASSLGQGGYGYTF
NA TRBD2 TRBJ2-5 TRBV5-1 TGCGCCAGCACCCGGGGAGGGGCGGCGGGGGAGACCCAGTACTTC CASTRGGAAGETQYF
NA NA TRBJ1-1 TRBV25-1 TGTGCCAGCAGTGAATCTTGGAGGAACACTGAAGCTTTCTTT CASSESWRNTEAFF
NA NA TRBJ1-1 TRBV7-9 TGTGCCAGCAGCCCAAGAACCAGGGGGAACACTGAAGCTTTCTTT CASSPRTRGNTEAFF
NA NA TRBJ2-7 TRBV18 TGTGCCAGCTCCCCGAGAGGGGGAGTCCACGAGCAGTACTTC CASSPRGGVHEQYF
NA NA TRBJ2-7 TRBV20-1 TGCAGTACCATGAACTACTACGAGCAGTACTTC CSTMNYYEQYF
NA NA TRBJ1-4 TRBV10-1 TGCGCCAGCAGTGAGGGGTCTCCCGGAGCTGAAAAACTGTTTTTT CASSEGSPGAEKLFF
once NA TRBJ2-7 TRBV20-1 TGCAGTGTGGCCAAAAGTTCGGAGCAGTACTTC CSVAKSSEQYF
NA NA TRBJ2-2 TRBV5-1 TGCGCCAGCAGCCCACGTCCCGACGGAAGGAGGACCGGGGAGCTGTTTTTT CASSPRPDGRRTGELFF
NA NA TRBJ2-5 TRBV5-8 TGTGCCAGCAGCTTCCTATACTTCCAAGAGACCCAGTACTTC CASSFLYFQETQYF
once TRBD1 TRBJ2-5 TRBV28 TGTGCCAGCAGCCTACCCGGACAGGGGGCGAGGGGAGAGACCCAGTACTTC CASSLPGQGARGETQYF
NA TRBD2 TRBJ2-3 TRBV10-3 TGTGCCATCAGCCCGACTAGCGGGGGTTTCGCAGATACGCAGTATTTT CAISPTSGGFADTQYF
NA TRBD1 TRBJ1-2 TRBV7-9 TGTGCCAGCAGCTTACAGGGGGTCGACTATGGCTACACCTTC CASSLQGVDYGYTF
few NA TRBJ1-2 TRBV4-1 TGCGCCAGCAGCCTACAGGGTAATGGCTACACCTTC CASSLQGNGYTF
NA NA TRBJ2-3 TRBV5-1 TGCGCCAGCAGCGCGGGACGGGGGGATACGCAGTATTTT CASSAGRGDTQYF
NA TRBD2 TRBJ2-5 TRBV25-1 TGTGCCAGCAGTGTACTAGCGCACTCGTACCAAGAGACCCAGTACTTC CASSVLAHSYQETQYF
NA TRBD1 TRBJ2-5 TRBV2 TGTGCCAGCATGGGAGGTTCGGGACAGGTGGGGACCCAGTACTTC CASMGGSGQVGTQYF
NA TRBD2 TRBJ2-7 TRBV6-1 TGTGCCAGCAGTTCACAACTAGCGAGTTCCTACGAGCAGTACTTC CASSSQLASSYEQYF
NA TRBD1 TRBJ1-1 TRBV5-4 TGTGCCAGCAGCTTGGGGGGACAGGGGAGGATGAACACTGAAGCTTTCTTT CASSLGGQGRMNTEAFF
NA TRBD1 TRBJ2-3 TRBV6-5 TGTGCCAGCAGTCACGGGACAGGGACAGATACGCAGTATTTT CASSHGTGTDTQYF
NA NA TRBJ1-2 TRBV18 TGTGCCAGCTCACTAACCGACAGGCTATATGGCTACACCTTC CASSLTDRLYGYTF
NA NA TRBJ1-2 TRBV11-2 TGTGCCAGCAGCGCTCTAGAGGGCTACTATGGCTACACCTTC CASSALEGYYGYTF
NA NA TRBJ1-1 TRBV6-1 TGTGCCAGCTGCAAAAGCATGAACACTGAAGCTTTCTTT CASCKSMNTEAFF
NA TRBD1 TRBJ1-1 TRBV9 TGTGCCAGCAGCGTGCTGGGACAGGGGACGAACACTGAAGCTTTCTTT CASSVLGQGTNTEAFF
NA TRBD1 TRBJ2-7 TRBV28 TGTGCCAGCAGCATCGGACAGGGGGCGGTATACGAGCAGTACTTC CASSIGQGAVYEQYF
NA NA TRBJ2-2 TRBV7-3 TGTGCCAGCAGCTTTGGAGTGAACACCGGGGAGCTGTTTTTT CASSFGVNTGELFF
NA TRBD1 TRBJ2-7 TRBV5-1 TGCGCCAGCAGCCGACCATGGGGACAGGGGGACGAGCAGTACTTC CASSRPWGQGDEQYF
once TRBD1 TRBJ1-2 TRBV7-2 TGTGCCAGCAGCTTAAAGGGGCAGGGGGCGCAAGGCTACACCTTC CASSLKGQGAQGYTF
NA NA TRBJ1-1 TRBV7-8 TGTGCCAGCAGCTGGGGGAGGAGTACGAACACTGAAGCTTTCTTT CASSWGRSTNTEAFF
NA TRBD2 TRBJ2-3 TRBV11-2 TGTGCCAGCAGCTTCCGACTAGCGGGACCCACAGATACGCAGTATTTT CASSFRLAGPTDTQYF
once NA TRBJ2-7 TRBV7-9 TGTGCCAGTGAAACAGGTTCCTACGAGCAGTACTTC CASETGSYEQYF
few NA TRBJ1-4 TRBV25-1 TGTGCCAGCAGTGAACAGGCCAAGGAAAAACTGTTTTTT CASSEQAKEKLFF
few NA TRBJ1-5 TRBV19 TGTGCCAGTAGTATCCTGGGGGGTGGCAATCAGCCCCAGCATTTT CASSILGGGNQPQHF
NA TRBD1 TRBJ1-2 TRBV27 TGTGCCAGCAGTTTACGGGACAGGGGTAACTATGGCTACACCTTC CASSLRDRGNYGYTF
NA NA TRBJ2-7 TRBV6-6 TGTGCCAGCAGTTACCTTGCAGGGATCGACGAGCAGTACTTC CASSYLAGIDEQYF
few TRBD1 TRBJ1-2 TRBV5-4 TGTGCCAGCAGCTTACTGGGACAGGGGATAAACTATGGCTACACCTTC CASSLLGQGINYGYTF
NA NA TRBJ1-5 TRBV7-9 TGTGCCAGCAGCTTAGAGGAGGGCCATAATCAGCCCCAGCATTTT CASSLEEGHNQPQHF
NA NA TRBJ1-4 TRBV1 TGCACCAGCAGCCCAGACGGGACAGGGGGACTTTGGGCGAATGAAAAACTGTTTTTT CTSSPDGTGGLWANEKLFF
once TRBD2 TRBJ2-7 TRBV7-2 TGTGCCAGCAGCCAGACTAGCGGGGTTGGGAGGTACGAGCAGTACTTC CASSQTSGVGRYEQYF
NA NA TRBJ2-2 TRBV18 TGTGCCAGCTCACCAACGCAGTCAGTGTACGGGGAGCTGTTTTTT CASSPTQSVYGELFF
NA NA TRBJ1-1 TRBV4-3 TGCGCCAGCAGCCAAGATAGGAACACTGAAGCTTTCTTT CASSQDRNTEAFF
NA TRBD1 TRBJ2-7 TRBV10-3 TGTGCCATCAGTGAACCGAGGACAGGGACATCTCTCGAGCAGTACTTC CAISEPRTGTSLEQYF
NA TRBD2 TRBJ2-1 TRBV5-1 TGCGCCAGCAGCTTAAGTCTAGCGGGGGAGTACAATGAGCAGTTCTTC CASSLSLAGEYNEQFF
NA NA TRBJ1-2 TRBV14 TGTGCCAGCCCCAGGCAATCTAACTATGGCTACACCTTC CASPRQSNYGYTF
few NA TRBJ2-3 TRBV6-1 TGTGCCAGCAGTGAAGTGGTAGGAGTCAGCACAGATACGCAGTATTTT CASSEVVGVSTDTQYF
once TRBD1 TRBJ1-1 TRBV6-1 TGTGCCAGCAGTGCCCTCGACAGGGGGCCGAACACTGAAGCTTTCTTT CASSALDRGPNTEAFF